The clone carrying this T cell receptor beta chain was seen many times. The germline gives CDR1 SGHTA, CDR2 FQGNSA. V was clipped by 6 bases and J by 5 bases, with 7 bases between them. The length of the CDR3 is 11 residues. TCRdb itself ran the reads through MiXCR, one entry per CDR3 protein. The table includes nearly 650,000 distinct CDR3 sequences, 20% to 25% detected once. The record originates from a study of T cell repertoires in cytomegalovirus infection. About the research overall: Through public TCR beta signatures, both CMV infection and matching HLA type were indicated.

The sequenced material came from CD8+ T cells from PBMCs. This sequence originates from a human donor in good health (CMV status not recorded). Some clones in this sample may be carry-over from other donors' samples. This chain joins TRBV7-2 and TRBJ1-1; D remains unclear. This chain's CDR3 is CASRRMTEAFF. Written as DNA, the CDR3 is TGTGCCAGCAGGAGAATGACTGAAGCTTTCTTT.